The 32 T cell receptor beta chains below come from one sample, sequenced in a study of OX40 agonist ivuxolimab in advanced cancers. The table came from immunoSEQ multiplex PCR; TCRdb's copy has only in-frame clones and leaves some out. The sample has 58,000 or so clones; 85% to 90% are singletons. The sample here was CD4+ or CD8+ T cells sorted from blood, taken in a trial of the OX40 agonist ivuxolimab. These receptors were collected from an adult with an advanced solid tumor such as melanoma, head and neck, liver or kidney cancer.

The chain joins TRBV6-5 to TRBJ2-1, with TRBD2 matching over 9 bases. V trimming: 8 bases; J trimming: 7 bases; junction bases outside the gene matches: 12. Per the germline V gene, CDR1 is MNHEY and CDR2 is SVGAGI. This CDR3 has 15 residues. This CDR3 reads CASSRSGRKRNEQFF. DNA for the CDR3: TGTGCCAGCTCCCGGAGCGGGAGGAAAAGGAATGAGCAGTTCTTC.

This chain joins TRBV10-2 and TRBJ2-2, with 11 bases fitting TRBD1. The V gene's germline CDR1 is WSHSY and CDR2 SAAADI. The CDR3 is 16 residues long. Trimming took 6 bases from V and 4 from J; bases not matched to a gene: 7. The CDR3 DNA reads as TGCGCCAGCAGGACAGCCGGGACAGGGGGCACCGGGGAGCTGTTTTTT. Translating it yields CASRTAGTGGTGELFF.

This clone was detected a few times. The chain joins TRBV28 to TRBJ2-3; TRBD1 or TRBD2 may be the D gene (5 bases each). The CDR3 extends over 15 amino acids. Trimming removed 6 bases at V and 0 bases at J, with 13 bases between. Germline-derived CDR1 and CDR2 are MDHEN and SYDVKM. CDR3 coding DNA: TGTGCCAGCAGGCATGGGACGATAAGCACAGATACGCAGTATTTT. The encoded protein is CASRHGTISTDTQYF. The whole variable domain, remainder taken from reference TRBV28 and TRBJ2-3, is DVKVTQSSRYLVKRTGEKVFLECVQDMDHENMFWYRQDPGLGLRLIYFSYDVKMKEKGDIPEGYSVSREKKERFSLILESASTNQTSMYLCASRHGTISTDTQYFGPGTRLTVL.

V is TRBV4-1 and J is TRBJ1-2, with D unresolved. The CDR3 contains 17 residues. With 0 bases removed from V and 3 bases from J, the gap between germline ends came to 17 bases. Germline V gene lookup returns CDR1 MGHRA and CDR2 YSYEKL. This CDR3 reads CASSQEWVRAGYYGYTF. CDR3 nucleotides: TGCGCCAGCAGCCAAGAATGGGTGAGAGCGGGGTACTATGGCTACACCTTC.

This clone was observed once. CDR3 sequence reads: CAWKGDGKSYEQYF. Written as DNA, the CDR3 is TGTGCCTGGAAGGGGGACGGGAAGTCCTACGAGCAGTACTTC. The genes are TRBV30 and TRBJ2-7, with a tentative D call TRBD1 (6 bases). The germline V gene encodes CDR1 GTSNPN and CDR2 SVGIG (reference sequence). The CDR3 is 14 amino acids. The V end lost 4 bases, the J end lost 1 base, and 14 bases lay between the germline ends.

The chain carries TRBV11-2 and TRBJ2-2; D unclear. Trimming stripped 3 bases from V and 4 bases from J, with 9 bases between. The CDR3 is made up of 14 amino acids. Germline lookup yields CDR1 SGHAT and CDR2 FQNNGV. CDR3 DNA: TGTGCCAGCAGCTTTCTGTCAGGCACCGGGGAGCTGTTTTTT. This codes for CASSFLSGTGELFF.

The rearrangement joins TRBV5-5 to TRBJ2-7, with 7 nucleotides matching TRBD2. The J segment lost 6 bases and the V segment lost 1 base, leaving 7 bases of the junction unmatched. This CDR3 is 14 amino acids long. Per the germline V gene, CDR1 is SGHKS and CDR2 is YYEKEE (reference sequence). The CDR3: CASSLTSGVREQYF. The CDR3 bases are TGTGCCAGCAGCTTGACGAGCGGGGTACGCGAGCAGTACTTC. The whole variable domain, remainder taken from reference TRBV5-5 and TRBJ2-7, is DAGVTQSPTHLIKTRGQQVTLRCSPISGHKSVSWYQQVLGQGPQFIFQYYEKEERGRGNFPDRFSARQFPNYSSELNVNALLLGDSALYLCASSLTSGVREQYFGPGTRLTVT.

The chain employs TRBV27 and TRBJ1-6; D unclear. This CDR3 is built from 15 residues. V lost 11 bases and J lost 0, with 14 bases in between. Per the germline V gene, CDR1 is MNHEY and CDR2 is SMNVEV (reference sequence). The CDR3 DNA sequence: TGTGCCTGTAGGGCCGATAGCTCCTATAATTCACCCCTCCACTTT. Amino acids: CACRADSSYNSPLHF.

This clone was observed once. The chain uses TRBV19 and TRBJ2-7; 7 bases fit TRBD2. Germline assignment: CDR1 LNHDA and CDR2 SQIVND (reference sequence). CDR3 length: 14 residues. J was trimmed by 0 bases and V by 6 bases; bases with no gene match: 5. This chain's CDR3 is CASSRTGGSYEQYF. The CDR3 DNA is TGTGCCAGTAGCCGGACGGGGGGCTCCTACGAGCAGTACTTC.

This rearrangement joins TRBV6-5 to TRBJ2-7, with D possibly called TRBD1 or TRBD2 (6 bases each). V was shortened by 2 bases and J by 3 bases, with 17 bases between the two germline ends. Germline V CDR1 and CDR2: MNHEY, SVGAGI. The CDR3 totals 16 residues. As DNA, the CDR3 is TGTGCCAGCAGTTACCCCCCGGGGGCGGACCACTACGAGCAGTACTTC. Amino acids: CASSYPPGADHYEQYF.

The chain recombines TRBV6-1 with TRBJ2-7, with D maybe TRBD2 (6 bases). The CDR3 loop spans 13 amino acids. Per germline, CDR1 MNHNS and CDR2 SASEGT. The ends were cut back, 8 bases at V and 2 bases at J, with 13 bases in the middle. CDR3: CASLGGGTYEQYF. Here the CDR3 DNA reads TGTGCCAGCCTTGGGGGAGGAACCTACGAGCAGTACTTC.

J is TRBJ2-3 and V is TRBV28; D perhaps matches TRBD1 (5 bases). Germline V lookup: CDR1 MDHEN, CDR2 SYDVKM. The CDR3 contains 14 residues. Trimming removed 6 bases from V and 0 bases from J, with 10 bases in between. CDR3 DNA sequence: TGTGCCAGCAGGGCAGGACACAGCACAGATACGCAGTATTTT. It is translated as CASRAGHSTDTQYF.

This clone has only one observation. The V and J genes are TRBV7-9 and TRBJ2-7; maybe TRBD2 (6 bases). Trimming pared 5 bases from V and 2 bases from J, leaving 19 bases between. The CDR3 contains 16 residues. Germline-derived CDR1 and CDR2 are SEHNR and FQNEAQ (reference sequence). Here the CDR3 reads CASSPAGGYQAYEQYF. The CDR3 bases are TGTGCCAGCAGCCCAGCGGGCGGATACCAGGCCTACGAGCAGTACTTC.

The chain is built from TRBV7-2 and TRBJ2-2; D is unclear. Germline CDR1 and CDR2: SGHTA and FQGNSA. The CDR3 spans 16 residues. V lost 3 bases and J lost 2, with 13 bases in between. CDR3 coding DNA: TGTGCCAGCAGCTTCACCCCCGGAATCAACACCGGGGAGCTGTTTTTT. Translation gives CASSFTPGINTGELFF.

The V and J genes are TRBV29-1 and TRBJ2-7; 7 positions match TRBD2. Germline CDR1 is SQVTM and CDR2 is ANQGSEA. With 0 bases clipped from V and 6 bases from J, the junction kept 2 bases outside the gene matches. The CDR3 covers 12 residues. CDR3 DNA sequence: TGCAGCGTTGAAGAGGGGGGGACCGAGCAGTACTTC. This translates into CSVEEGGTEQYF.

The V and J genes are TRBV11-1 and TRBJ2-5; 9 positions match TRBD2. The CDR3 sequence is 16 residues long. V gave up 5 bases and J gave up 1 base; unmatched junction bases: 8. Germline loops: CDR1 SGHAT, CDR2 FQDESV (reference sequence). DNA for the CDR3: TGTGCCAGCAGCCTGGGACTAGCCGTACGCCAAGAGACCCAGTACTTC. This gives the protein CASSLGLAVRQETQYF.

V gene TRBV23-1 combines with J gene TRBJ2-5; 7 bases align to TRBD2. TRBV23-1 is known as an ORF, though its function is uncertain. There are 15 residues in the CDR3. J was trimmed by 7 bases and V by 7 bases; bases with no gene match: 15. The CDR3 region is CASTRPLKTGGTQYF. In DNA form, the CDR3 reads TGCGCCAGCACCAGACCCCTAAAGACGGGAGGGACCCAGTACTTC.

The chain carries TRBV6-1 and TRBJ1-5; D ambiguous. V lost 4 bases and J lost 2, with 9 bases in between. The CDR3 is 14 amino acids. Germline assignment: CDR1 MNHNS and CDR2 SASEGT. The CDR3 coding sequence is TGTGCCAGCAGTGCAGGAATAGGCAATCAGCCCCAGCATTTT. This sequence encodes CASSAGIGNQPQHF.

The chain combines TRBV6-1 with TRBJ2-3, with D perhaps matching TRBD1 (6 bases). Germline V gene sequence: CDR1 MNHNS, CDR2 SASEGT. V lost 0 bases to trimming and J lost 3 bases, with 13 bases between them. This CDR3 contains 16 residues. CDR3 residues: CASSEAGGSVTDTQYF. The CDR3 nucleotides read TGTGCCAGCAGTGAAGCTGGGGGCTCCGTTACAGATACGCAGTATTTT.

This chain's CDR3 is CASSPGLAIDTQYF. The DNA for the CDR3 is TGTGCCAGCAGCCCCGGACTAGCGATAGATACGCAGTATTTT. The V gene is TRBV7-3, the J gene TRBJ2-3, with 9 bases fitting TRBD2. After removal of 5 bases from V and 5 bases from J, the junction contained 5 bases not matched to a gene. Germline assignment: CDR1 SGHTA and CDR2 FQGTGA. The CDR3 is 14 residues long.

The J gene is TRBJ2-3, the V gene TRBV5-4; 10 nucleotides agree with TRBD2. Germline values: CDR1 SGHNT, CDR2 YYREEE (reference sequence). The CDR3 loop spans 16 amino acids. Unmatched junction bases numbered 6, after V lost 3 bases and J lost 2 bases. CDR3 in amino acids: CASSSRAGGPTDTQYF. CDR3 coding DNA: TGTGCCAGCAGCTCAAGAGCGGGGGGGCCCACAGATACGCAGTATTTT.

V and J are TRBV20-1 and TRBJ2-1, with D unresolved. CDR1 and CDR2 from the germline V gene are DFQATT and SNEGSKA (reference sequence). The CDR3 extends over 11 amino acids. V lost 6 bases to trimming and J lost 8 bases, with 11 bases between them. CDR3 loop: CSAKVFHEQFF. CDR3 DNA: TGCAGTGCCAAGGTTTTCCATGAGCAGTTCTTC.

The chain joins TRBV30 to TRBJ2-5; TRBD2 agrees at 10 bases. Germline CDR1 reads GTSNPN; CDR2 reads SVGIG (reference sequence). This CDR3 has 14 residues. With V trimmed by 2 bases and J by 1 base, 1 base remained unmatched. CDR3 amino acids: CAWSRTSGQETQYF. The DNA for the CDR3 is TGTGCCTGGAGTCGGACTAGCGGCCAAGAGACCCAGTACTTC.

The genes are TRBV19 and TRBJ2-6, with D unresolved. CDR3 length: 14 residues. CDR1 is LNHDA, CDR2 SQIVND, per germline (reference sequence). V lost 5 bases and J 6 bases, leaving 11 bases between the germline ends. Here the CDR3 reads CASSDSFEANVLTF. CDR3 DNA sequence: TGTGCCAGTAGTGACTCCTTTGAGGCCAACGTCCTGACTTTC.

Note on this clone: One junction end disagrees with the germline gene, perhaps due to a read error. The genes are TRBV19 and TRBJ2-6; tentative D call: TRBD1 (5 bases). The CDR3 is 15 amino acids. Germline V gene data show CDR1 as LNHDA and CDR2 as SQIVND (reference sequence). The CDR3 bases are TGTGCCAGTAGCATAGCAGGGTCTGGGGCCAACGTCCTGACTTTC. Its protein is CASSIAGSGANVLTF.

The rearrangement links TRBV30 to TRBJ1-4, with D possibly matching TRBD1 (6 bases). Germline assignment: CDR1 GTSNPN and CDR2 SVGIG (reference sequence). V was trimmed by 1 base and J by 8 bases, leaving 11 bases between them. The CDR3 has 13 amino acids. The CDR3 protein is CAWSAGVGEKLFF. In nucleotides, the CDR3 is TGTGCCTGGAGTGCAGGGGTGGGCGAAAAACTGTTTTTT. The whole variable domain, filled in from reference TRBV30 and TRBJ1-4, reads SQTIHQWPATLVQPVGSPLSLECTVEGTSNPNLYWYRQAAGRGLQLLFYSVGIGQISSEVPQNLSASRPQDRQFILSSKKLLLSDSGFYLCAWSAGVGEKLFFGSGTQLSVL.

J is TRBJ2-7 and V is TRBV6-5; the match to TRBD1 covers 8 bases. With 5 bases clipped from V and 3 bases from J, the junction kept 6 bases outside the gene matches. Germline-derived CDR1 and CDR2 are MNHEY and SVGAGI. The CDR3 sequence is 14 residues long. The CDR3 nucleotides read TGTGCCAGCAGTCCAACAGGGGGTCTCTACGAGCAGTACTTC. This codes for CASSPTGGLYEQYF.

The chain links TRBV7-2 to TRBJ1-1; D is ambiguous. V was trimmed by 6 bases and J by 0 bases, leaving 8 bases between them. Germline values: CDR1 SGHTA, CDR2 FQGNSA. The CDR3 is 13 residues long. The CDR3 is CASRQYLNTEAFF. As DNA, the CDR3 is TGTGCCAGCAGACAGTATCTGAACACTGAAGCTTTCTTT.

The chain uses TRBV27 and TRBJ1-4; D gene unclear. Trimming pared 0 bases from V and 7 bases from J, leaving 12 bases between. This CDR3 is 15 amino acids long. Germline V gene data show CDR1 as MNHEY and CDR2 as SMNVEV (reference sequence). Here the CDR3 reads CASSLSRQKGEKLFF. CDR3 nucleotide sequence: TGTGCCAGCAGTTTATCGAGGCAGAAGGGTGAAAAACTGTTTTTT.

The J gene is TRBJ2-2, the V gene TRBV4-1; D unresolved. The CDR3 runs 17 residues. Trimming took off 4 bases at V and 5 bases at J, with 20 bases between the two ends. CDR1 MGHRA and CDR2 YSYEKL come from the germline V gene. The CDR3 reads CASSRGRDGVITGELFF. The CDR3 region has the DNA TGCGCCAGCAGCCGGGGAAGGGATGGGGTCATAACCGGGGAGCTGTTTTTT.

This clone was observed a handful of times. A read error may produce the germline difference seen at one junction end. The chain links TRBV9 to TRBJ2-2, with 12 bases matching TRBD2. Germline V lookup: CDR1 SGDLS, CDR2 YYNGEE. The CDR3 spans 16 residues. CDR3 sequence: CASSERTSGNAGELFF. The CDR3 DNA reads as TGTGCCAGCAGCGAGCGGACTAGCGGGAACGCCGGGGAGCTGTTTTTT.

CDR3 amino acids: CATSEGNTGELFF. The DNA of the CDR3 is TGTGCCACCAGCGAAGGGAACACCGGGGAGCTGTTTTTT. The rearrangement joins TRBV15 to TRBJ2-2; no definite D call. The CDR3 covers 13 residues. Germline V lookup: CDR1 LNHNV, CDR2 YYDKDF (reference sequence). The ends were cut back, 5 bases at V and 1 base at J, with 5 bases in the middle. The whole variable domain, filled in from reference TRBV15 and TRBJ2-2, reads DAMVIQNPRYQVTQFGKPVTLSCSQTLNHNVMYWYQQKSSQAPKLLFHYYDKDFNNEADTPDNFQSRRPNTSFCFLDIRSPGLGDTAMYLCATSEGNTGELFFGEGSRLTVL.